This T cell receptor beta chain was sequenced in a study of blood T cells in healthy people across ages. The study's findings and limits: More naive CD4+ cells and higher diversity marked long-lived donors relative to aged donors.

A sample-barcoded 5' primer and a J-beta primer mix were used in a second PCR of about 7 to 12 cycles. TCRdb passed the 5' RACE reads through MiXCR, listing each CDR3 protein once. This sample has hundreds of thousands of distinct CDR3 sequences; around 25% occur once, and the top ten carry 9.4%. With regard to this clonotype: The antigen is undetermined.

They isolated at least 7 million PBMCs from each sample. Germline V lookup: CDR1 LNHNV, CDR2 YYDKDF (reference sequence). The V gene end was trimmed by 0 bases and the J gene end by 5 bases; junction bases not matched to a gene: 3. This CDR3 comprises 14 residues. These same records also appear under a second study, on T cells of mothers and their children.

The V and J genes are TRBV15 and TRBJ2-5, with TRBD2 matching over 7 bases. Material for sequencing was blood. The source is a boy between 10 and 17 years old in good health. The CDR3 coding sequence is TGTGCCACCAGCAGAGAGCGGGGGAGGGAGACCCAGTACTTC. Protein product: CATSRERGRETQYF.